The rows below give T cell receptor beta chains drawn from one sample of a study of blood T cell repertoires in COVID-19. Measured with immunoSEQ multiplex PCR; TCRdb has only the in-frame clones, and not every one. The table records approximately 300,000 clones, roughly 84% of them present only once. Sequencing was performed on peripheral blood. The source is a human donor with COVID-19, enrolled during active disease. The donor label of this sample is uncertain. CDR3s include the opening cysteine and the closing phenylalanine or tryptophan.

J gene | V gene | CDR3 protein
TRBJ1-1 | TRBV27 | CATARGGMRNTEAFF
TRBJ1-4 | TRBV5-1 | CASSGTGGSNEKLFF
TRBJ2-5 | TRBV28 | CASSSNTRGYQETQYF
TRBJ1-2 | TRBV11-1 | CASSRTGGGGYTF
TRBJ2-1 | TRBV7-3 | CASSLMPRQGLFF
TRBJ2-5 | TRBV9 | CASSVEVAPVAGLTETQYF
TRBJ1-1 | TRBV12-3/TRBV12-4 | CASSLRDTAGAFF
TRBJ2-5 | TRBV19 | CASSRGTGQVETQYF
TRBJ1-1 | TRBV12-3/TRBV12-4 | CASSWAANTEAFF
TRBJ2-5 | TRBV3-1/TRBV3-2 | CASSQAIAQETQYF
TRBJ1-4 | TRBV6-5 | CASRTRRANEKLFF
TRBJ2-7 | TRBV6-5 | CASSSPESGVHEQYF
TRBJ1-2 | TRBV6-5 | CASNGRATEHYGYTF
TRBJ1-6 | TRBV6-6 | CASTNLGGSSPLHF
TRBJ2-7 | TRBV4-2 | CASSQERVAGWEQYF
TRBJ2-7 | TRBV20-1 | CSAKRDYEQYF
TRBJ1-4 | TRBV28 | CASSFTASKLFF
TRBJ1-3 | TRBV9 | CASSVGRFSGNTIYF
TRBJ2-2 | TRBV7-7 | CASSSGTSAPGELFF
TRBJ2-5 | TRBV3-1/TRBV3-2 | CASSLSPRLFETQYF
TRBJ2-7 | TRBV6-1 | CASSEWGTGDRDEQYF
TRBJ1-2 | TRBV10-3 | CAIGEIQGAPSNYGYTF
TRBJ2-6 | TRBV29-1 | CSGGQGATGANVLTF
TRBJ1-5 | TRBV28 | CASSELEVYSNQPQHF
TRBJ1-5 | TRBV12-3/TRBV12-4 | CASSFEGNQPQHF
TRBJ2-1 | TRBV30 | CAWRGLRGGADNEQFF
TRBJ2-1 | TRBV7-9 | CASSLPPGLQNNEQFF
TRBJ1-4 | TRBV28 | CASSPTGEAEKLFF
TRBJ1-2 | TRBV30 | CAWSVQGVANYGYTF
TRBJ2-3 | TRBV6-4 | CASSDTGQSTDTQYF
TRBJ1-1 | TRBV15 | CATSRVFRTANTEAFF